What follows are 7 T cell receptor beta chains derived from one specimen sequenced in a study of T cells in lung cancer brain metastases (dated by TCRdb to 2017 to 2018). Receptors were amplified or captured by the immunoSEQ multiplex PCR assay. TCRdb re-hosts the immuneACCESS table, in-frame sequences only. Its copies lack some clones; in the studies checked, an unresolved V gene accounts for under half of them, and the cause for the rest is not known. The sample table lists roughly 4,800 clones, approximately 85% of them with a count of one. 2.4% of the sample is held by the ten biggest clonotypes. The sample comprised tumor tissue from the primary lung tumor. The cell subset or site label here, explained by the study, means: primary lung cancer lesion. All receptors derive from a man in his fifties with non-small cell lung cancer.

For the CDR3, the DNA is TGTGCCAGTACGGACAGCCCCACTGAAGCTTTCTTT. It is translated as CASTDSPTEAFF. The chain combines TRBV19 with TRBJ1-1; D might be TRBD1 (6 bases). CDR1 is LNHDA, CDR2 SQIVND, per germline (reference sequence). V dropped 7 bases and J dropped 4 bases, with 10 bases sitting between them. CDR3 length equals 12 residues.

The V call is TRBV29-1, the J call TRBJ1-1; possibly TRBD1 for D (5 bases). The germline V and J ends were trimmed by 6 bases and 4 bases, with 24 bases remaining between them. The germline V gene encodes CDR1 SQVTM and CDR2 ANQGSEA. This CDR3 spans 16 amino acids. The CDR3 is CSVGGGTGRGVTEAFF. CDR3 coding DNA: TGCAGCGTCGGGGGGGGGACGGGGAGAGGAGTCACTGAAGCTTTCTTT. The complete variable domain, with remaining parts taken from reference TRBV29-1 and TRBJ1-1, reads SAVISQKPSRDICQRGTSLTIQCQVDSQVTMMFWYRQQPGQSLTLIATANQGSEATYESGFVIDKFPISRPNLTFSTLTVSNMSPEDSSIYLCSVGGGTGRGVTEAFFGQGTRLTVV.

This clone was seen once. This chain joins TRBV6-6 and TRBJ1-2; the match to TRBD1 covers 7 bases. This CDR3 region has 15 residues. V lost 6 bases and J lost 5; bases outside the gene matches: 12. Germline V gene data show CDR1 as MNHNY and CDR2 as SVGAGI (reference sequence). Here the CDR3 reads CASRDAGRGIYGYTF. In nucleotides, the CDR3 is TGTGCCAGCAGGGACGCGGGCAGGGGGATTTATGGCTACACCTTC.

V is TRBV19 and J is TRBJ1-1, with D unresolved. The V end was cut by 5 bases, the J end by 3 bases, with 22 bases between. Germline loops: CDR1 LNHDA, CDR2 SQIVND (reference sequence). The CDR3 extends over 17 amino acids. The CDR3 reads CASSDIPDLSGYTEAFF. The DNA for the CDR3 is TGTGCCAGTAGTGATATACCGGACCTGAGCGGGTACACTGAAGCTTTCTTT.

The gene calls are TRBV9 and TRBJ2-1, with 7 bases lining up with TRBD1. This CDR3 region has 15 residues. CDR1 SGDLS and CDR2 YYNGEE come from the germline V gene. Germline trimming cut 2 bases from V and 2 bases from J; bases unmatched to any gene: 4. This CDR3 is CASSVEQGTYNEQFF. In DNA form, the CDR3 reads TGTGCCAGCAGCGTGGAACAGGGGACCTACAATGAGCAGTTCTTC.

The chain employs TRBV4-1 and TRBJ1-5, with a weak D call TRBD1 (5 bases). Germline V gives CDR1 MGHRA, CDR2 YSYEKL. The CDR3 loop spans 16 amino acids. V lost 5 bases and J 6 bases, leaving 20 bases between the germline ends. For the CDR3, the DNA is TGCGCCAGCAGCAACACTGGGCAGGGAATGGCTCAGCCCCAGCATTTT. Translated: CASSNTGQGMAQPQHF.

The CDR3: CASSLGQGVTGELFF. The CDR3 DNA sequence: TGTGCCAGCAGTTTGGGACAGGGCGTGACCGGGGAGCTGTTTTTT. The chain carries TRBV28 and TRBJ2-2; TRBD1 agrees at 9 bases. J was trimmed by 5 bases and V by 3 bases; bases with no gene match: 4. The CDR3 is 15 residues long. Germline CDR1 MDHEN, CDR2 SYDVKM.